This TCR beta chain was found in a study of T cells in localized non-small cell lung cancer. Study outcomes and limitations: Sequencing was restricted to one tumor region; therefore, heterogeneity remains possible. Longer overall survival was linked to higher blood T cell density. Adjacent uninvolved lung had the highest clonality, suggesting focused antigen responses.

Sequenced by immunoSEQ multiplex PCR; TCRdb stores in-frame clones only, minus some. This table holds approximately 150,000 clones, 89% found once. Germline lookup yields CDR1 SGHTA and CDR2 FQGNSA. V trimming: 5 bases; J trimming: 7 bases; junction bases outside the gene matches: 10. This CDR3 spans 16 amino acids. For this clone: Its antigen is not identified.

The receptor's source is a female donor over 55 with stage I lung adenocarcinoma. This chain joins TRBV7-2 and TRBJ2-1, with 11 bases matching TRBD2. Specimen: peripheral blood, collected before any cancer treatment. Here the CDR3 DNA reads TGTGCCAGCAGCAAAAAGCGACTAGCGGGATTAAATGAGCAGTTCTTC. It specifies CASSKKRLAGLNEQFF.